The 7 T cell receptor beta chains in this list originate from one sample, sequenced in a study of tissue T cells after allogeneic stem cell transplantation. As to time point: mouse harvest day 7 after allogeneic transplant. Mouse grafts combined 10^7 T-cell-depleted bone marrow cells with 10^6 splenic CD5+ T cells. Sequencing was performed with immunoSEQ multiplex PCR; in TCRdb, only in-frame clones are kept and a portion is missing. The sample holds over a thousand clones; 58% are singletons and the top ten take less than 20%. The sample taken for sequencing was liver tissue. Receptors originate from a female BALB/c mouse given C57BL/6 T cells with graft-versus-host disease after an allogeneic hematopoietic cell transplant.

A note on this clone: Gene names refer to mouse genes. The read is 1 residue too short to cover the CDR3 end, so that end is filled in from the germline J gene. This chain uses TRBV26 with TRBJ1-1, with D possibly TRBD1 on 5 matching bases. The CDR3 loop spans 14 amino acids. Germline V CDR1 and CDR2: KGHPV, FQNQEV (reference sequence). The germline V and J ends were trimmed by 4 bases and 4 bases, with 13 bases remaining between them. The CDR3: CASSPGRAGTEVFF. Incomplete CDR3 DNA: TGTGCCAGCAGTCCCGGCAGGGCGGGCACAGAAGTCTTC.

This clone was counted a few times. The germline and genes are mouse ones. The CDR3 extends 1 residue past the end of the read, so its final part is completed from the germline J gene. The V gene is TRBV13-2, the J gene TRBJ2-5; D not certain. Germline V gene data show CDR1 as NNHNN and CDR2 as SYGAGS (reference sequence). The CDR3 totals 13 residues. V was clipped by 1 base and J by 2 bases, with 5 bases between them. The CDR3 is CASGDRGQDTQYF. The covered CDR3 bases are TGTGCCAGCGGTGATCGAGGCCAAGACACCCAGTAC.

Comment on this clone: Mouse gene names and germline throughout. The read ends 1 residue early relative to the CDR3; the germline J gene fills the gap. The chain carries TRBV26 and TRBJ1-4; D is ambiguous. The germline V gene has CDR1 KGHPV and CDR2 FQNQEV (reference sequence). This CDR3 contains 14 residues. The V and J ends lost 3 bases and 0 bases respectively, with 5 bases between them. The CDR3 bases that were read are TGTGCCAGCAGTCTCCCACTTTCCAACGAAAGATTATTT. This sequence encodes CASSLPLSNERLF. The CDR3 reads in full as CASSLPLSNERLFF.

Details on this clone: Mouse gene names and germline throughout. CDR3 in amino acids: CASGDWANQDTQYF. The CDR3 bases that were read are TGTGCCAGCGGCGACTGGGCTAACCAAGACACCCAGTAC. The gene calls are TRBV13-2 and TRBJ2-5; 7 bases agree with TRBD2. The observed sequence ends 1 residue before the CDR3 terminus, with the missing tail filled in from the germline J gene. Germline V gives CDR1 NNHNN, CDR2 SYGAGS (reference sequence). J gave up 0 bases and V 5 bases, and 3 bases lay outside the gene matches. The CDR3 spans 14 residues.

Points on this clone: Gene names follow the mouse nomenclature. Coverage ceases 1 residue before the CDR3 finishes, and the germline J gene fills in the end. The V call is TRBV16, the J call TRBJ1-1, with a tentative D call TRBD1 (5 bases). Germline V gene data show CDR1 as SGHSA and CDR2 as FRNQAP. Trimming cost V 6 bases and J 1 base, with 9 bases left between them. The CDR3 runs to 13 residues. The CDR3 spells CASRGGVNTEVFF. The DNA read from the CDR3 is TGTGCAAGCAGAGGAGGGGTGAACACAGAAGTCTTC.

On this clone: One end of the junction does not line up with germline, which may come from a read error. Germline and genes: mouse. The read terminates 1 residue before the CDR3 end, so the remaining end is supplied by the germline J gene. The chain joins TRBV26 to TRBJ2-5, with 8 positions matching TRBD2. Germline CDR1 and CDR2: KGHPV and FQNQEV (reference sequence). The CDR3 extends over 16 amino acids. The CDR3 DNA, read in part, is TGTGCCAGCAGTCTGTCCTGGGGGGCTAACCAAGACGCCCAGTAC. This codes for CASSLSWGANQDAQY. The full CDR3 reads CASSLSWGANQDAQYF.

In the case of this clone: Gene labels here are mouse ones. The read falls 1 residue short of the CDR3 end, and the missing part is taken from the germline J gene. The rearrangement joins TRBV26 to TRBJ1-1; 9 bases fit TRBD1. J was trimmed by 6 bases and V by 3 bases; bases with no gene match: 2. Germline V gene data show CDR1 as KGHPV and CDR2 as FQNQEV (reference sequence). CDR3 length: 13 residues. CDR3 region: CASSLRTGAEVFF. The sequenced CDR3 bases are TGTGCCAGCAGTCTTAGGACAGGGGCAGAAGTCTTC.